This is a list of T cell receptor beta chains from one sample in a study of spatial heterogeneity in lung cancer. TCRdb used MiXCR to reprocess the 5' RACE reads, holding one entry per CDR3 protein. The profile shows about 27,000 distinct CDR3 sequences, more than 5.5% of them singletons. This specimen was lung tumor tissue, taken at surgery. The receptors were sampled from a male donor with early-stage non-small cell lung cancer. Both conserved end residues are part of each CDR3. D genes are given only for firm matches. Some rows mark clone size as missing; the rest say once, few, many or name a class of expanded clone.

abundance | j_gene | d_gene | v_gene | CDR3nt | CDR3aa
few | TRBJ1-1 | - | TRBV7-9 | TGTGCCAGCAGCTTCTATCAGGGGAACACTGAAGCTTTCTTT | CASSFYQGNTEAFF
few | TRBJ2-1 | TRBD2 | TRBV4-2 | TGTGCCAGCAGCCAGACTAGCGGGGTCAATGAGCAGTTCTTC | CASSQTSGVNEQFF
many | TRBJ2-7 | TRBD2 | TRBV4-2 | TGTGCCAGCAAAAAGGGACTAGCGGGGGTTTCCTCCTACGAGCAGTACTTC | CASKKGLAGVSSYEQYF
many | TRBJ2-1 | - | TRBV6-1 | TGTGCCAGCAGTGAAGTAGGGCTTGGCAATGAGCAGTTCTTC | CASSEVGLGNEQFF
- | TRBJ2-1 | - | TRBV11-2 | TGTGCCAGCAGCTCCCGGCGGGGCCGGGGGGAGCAGTTCTTC | CASSSRRGRGEQFF
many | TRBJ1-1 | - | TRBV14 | TGTGCCAGCAGCCAAGGGGGTTGGCAGGGTCCTGAAGCTTTCTTT | CASSQGGWQGPEAFF
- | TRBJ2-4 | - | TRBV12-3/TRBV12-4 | TGTGCCAGCGGGGAACAGGAGGCCAAAAACATTCAGTACTTC | CASGEQEAKNIQYF
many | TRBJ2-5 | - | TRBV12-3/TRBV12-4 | TGTGCCAGCAGTTTAGTGAGGCTGGGGGCTAGCGGACAAGAGACCCAGTACTTC | CASSLVRLGASGQETQYF
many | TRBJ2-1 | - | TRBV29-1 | TGCAGCGTCAACGGTTGGTACAATGAGCAGTTCTTC | CSVNGWYNEQFF
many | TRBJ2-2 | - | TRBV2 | TGTGCCACCAGTCCATTCCAGGGGCGGTACACCGGGGAGCTGTTTTTT | CATSPFQGRYTGELFF
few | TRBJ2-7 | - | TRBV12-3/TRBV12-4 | TGTGCCAGCAGTCCATTCCCCTCCTACGAGCAGTACTTC | CASSPFPSYEQYF
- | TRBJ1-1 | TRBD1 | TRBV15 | TGTGCCACCAGCACGGGGACAGGGAGGGAGGACACTGAAGCTTTCTTT | CATSTGTGREDTEAFF
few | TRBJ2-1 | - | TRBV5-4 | TGTGCCAGCAGCTCCGGGACGGAGTACAATGAGCAGTTCTTC | CASSSGTEYNEQFF
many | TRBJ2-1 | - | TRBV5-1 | TGCGCCAGCAGCCCTATGGGGAGCTCCTACAATGAGCAGTTCTTC | CASSPMGSSYNEQFF
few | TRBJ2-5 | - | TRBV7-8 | TGTGCCAGCAGCTTAATGGGGGGCCTAGAGACCCAGTACTTC | CASSLMGGLETQYF
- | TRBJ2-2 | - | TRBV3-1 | TGTGCCAGCAGCCAAGCTCTCGAAGCCGGGGAGCTGTTTTTT | CASSQALEAGELFF
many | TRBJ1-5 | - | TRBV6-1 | TGTGCCAGCAGTCCTCAGTCCAGCAATCAGCCCCAGCATTTT | CASSPQSSNQPQHF
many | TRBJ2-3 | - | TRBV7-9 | TGTGCCAGCAGCTTAGCTCGGGGAGACTACACAGATACGCAGTATTTT | CASSLARGDYTDTQYF
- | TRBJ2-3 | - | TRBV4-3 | TGCGCCAGCAGCCAAGCGCGGTTCCCAGATACGCAGTATTTT | CASSQARFPDTQYF
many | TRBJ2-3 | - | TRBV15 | TGTGCCACCAGCGGCCGACTAGGAGGGACAGATACGCAGTATTTT | CATSGRLGGTDTQYF
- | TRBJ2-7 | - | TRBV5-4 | TGTGCCAGCAGCTTGGAGGGTAACCACGAGCAGTACTTC | CASSLEGNHEQYF
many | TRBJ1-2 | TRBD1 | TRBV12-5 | TGTGCTAGTGGTTTGACCGTCATCCGGGACAGCATAGGGAAGGATGGCTACACCTTC | CASGLTVIRDSIGKDGYTF
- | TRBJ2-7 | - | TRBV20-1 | TGCAGTGCTAGAGACGGCCGGGACGCTGACTCCTACGAGCAGTACTTC | CSARDGRDADSYEQYF
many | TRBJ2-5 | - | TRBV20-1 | TGCAGTGCTGAAGGGTACTTCCAAGAGACCCAGTACTTC | CSAEGYFQETQYF
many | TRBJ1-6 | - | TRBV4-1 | TGCGCCAGCAGCCCCCTTGGAAGGGGCGCGGATGGGAATTCACCCCTCCACTTT | CASSPLGRGADGNSPLHF
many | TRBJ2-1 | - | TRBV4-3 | TGCGCCAGCAGCCAGGATGGGGGCTCCTACAATGAGCAGTTCTTC | CASSQDGGSYNEQFF
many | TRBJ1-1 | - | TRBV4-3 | TGCGCCAGCAGCCAAGACGGAACAGGGTTCGGTGCTGAAGCTTTCTTT | CASSQDGTGFGAEAFF
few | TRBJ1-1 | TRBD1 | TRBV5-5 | TGTGCCAGCAGCCTCAGGGACAGGTTCTTGAACACTGAAGCTTTCTTT | CASSLRDRFLNTEAFF
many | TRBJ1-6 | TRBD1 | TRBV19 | TGTGCCAGTACCGTGGGACAGGGTAATTCACCCCTCCACTTT | CASTVGQGNSPLHF
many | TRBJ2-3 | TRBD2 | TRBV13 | TGTGCCAGCAGCCCGCGGGAGGACACAGATACGCAGTATTTT | CASSPREDTDTQYF
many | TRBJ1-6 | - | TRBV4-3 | TGCGCCAGCAGCCAAGACCCCGTGAGGACATCGGTACCCCTCCACTTT | CASSQDPVRTSVPLHF
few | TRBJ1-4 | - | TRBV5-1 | TGCGCCAGCAGCTTGGCCGGGACTCGTGATGAAAAACTGTTTTTT | CASSLAGTRDEKLFF
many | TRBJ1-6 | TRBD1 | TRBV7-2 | TGTGCCAGCAGCTCGGACAGGACGAGTTCACCCCTCCACTTT | CASSSDRTSSPLHF
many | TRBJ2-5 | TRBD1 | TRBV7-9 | TGTGCCAGCAGCCGCGCCGGGACAGGGTTCCAAGAGACCCAGTACTTC | CASSRAGTGFQETQYF
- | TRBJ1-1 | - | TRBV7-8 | TGTGCCAGCAGCTTAGAAAGGAGGACTGAAGCTTTCTTT | CASSLERRTEAFF
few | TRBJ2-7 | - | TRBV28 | TGTGCCAGCAGTCTGGACCTGTACGAGCAGTACTTC | CASSLDLYEQYF
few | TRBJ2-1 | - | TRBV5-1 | TGCGCCAGCAGTTTGGAGGGGAATTGGGAGCAGTTCTTC | CASSLEGNWEQFF
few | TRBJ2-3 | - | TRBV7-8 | TGTGCCAGCAGTCCCATTGCGGTTGTCCTCGCGGGCACAGATACGCAGTATTTT | CASSPIAVVLAGTDTQYF
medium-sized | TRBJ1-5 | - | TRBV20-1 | TGCAGTGCTTCCTCGGTCCAGCTCAATCAGCCCCAGCATTTT | CSASSVQLNQPQHF
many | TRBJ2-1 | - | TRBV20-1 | TGCGGTGGCAGCTCCTACAATGAGCAGTTCTTC | CGGSSYNEQFF
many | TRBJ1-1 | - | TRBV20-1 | TGCAGTGAGGCAGGGTCGGACACTGAAGCTTTCTTT | CSEAGSDTEAFF
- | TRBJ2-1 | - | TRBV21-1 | TGTGCCAGCAGCAAGGCGGGGTCGAAACACAATGAGCAGTTCTTC | CASSKAGSKHNEQFF